These 13 T cell receptor beta chains share one sample of origin, sequenced in a study of T cell changes during pregnancy in multiple sclerosis. Sequencing used immunoSEQ multiplex PCR; TCRdb keeps in-frame clones, though not all of them. The table includes about 79,000 clones, 85% to 95% detected once. The source material was CD4+ T cells from peripheral blood mononuclear cells, sampled in the second trimester of pregnancy. The receptors stem from a female donor with multiple sclerosis, enrolled in a pregnancy study.

The chain carries TRBV10-1 and TRBJ2-1; D not certain. The CDR3 contains 12 residues. The germline V gene has CDR1 WNHNN and CDR2 SYGVQD (reference sequence). V was pared by 3 bases and J by 9 bases, with 9 bases between. CDR3 sequence: CASSEPTCEQFF. The DNA of the CDR3 is TGCGCCAGCAGTGAACCTACTTGTGAGCAGTTCTTC.

The J gene is TRBJ1-4, the V gene TRBV28; D not resolved. Germline CDR1 and CDR2: MDHEN and SYDVKM. V was cut by 8 bases and J by 8 bases, with 9 bases left in between. This CDR3 spans 11 amino acids. The CDR3: CASRVFEKLFF. The CDR3, as DNA: TGTGCCAGCCGAGTCTTCGAAAAACTGTTTTTT.

This clone was picked up a small number of times. The rearrangement joins TRBV9 to TRBJ1-1; 7 positions match TRBD1. The germline V gene encodes CDR1 SGDLS and CDR2 YYNGEE. The J segment lost 4 bases and the V segment lost 6 bases, leaving 9 bases of the junction unmatched. The CDR3 consists of 14 residues. Here the CDR3 DNA reads TGTGCCAGCACTCGAACAGGGGACCTCACTGAAGCTTTCTTT. This codes for CASTRTGDLTEAFF.

The table lists this clone with a count of one. The chain couples TRBV5-5 to TRBJ1-5; 7 nucleotides line up with TRBD1. The CDR3 length is 16 residues. The germline CDR1 and CDR2 sequences are SGHKS and YYEKEE (reference sequence). The V and J ends lost 4 bases and 7 bases, in that order; junction bases with no gene match: 14. CDR3 residues: CASSLLLTGTGQPQHF. CDR3 DNA: TGTGCCAGCAGCCTCCTCTTGACAGGGACGGGACAGCCCCAGCATTTT.

The rearrangement joins TRBV27 to TRBJ2-2; a possible D gene is TRBD2 (6 bases). V was cut by 7 bases and J by 2 bases, with 23 bases left in between. Looked up from germline, CDR1 is MNHEY and CDR2 is SMNVEV (reference sequence). The CDR3 has 18 amino acids. CDR3 in amino acids: CASNRKGPGGVNTGELFF. CDR3 nucleotides: TGTGCCAGCAACCGGAAAGGCCCGGGCGGGGTAAACACCGGGGAGCTGTTTTTT.

This rearrangement joins TRBV4-3 to TRBJ2-5; 7 nucleotides line up with TRBD1. Germline CDR1 LGHNA, CDR2 YSLEER. The CDR3 contains 15 residues. V dropped 1 base and J dropped 5; count of bases not matched to a gene: 7. The CDR3 is CASSQGDSTAETQYF. The CDR3 DNA sequence: TGCGCCAGCAGCCAAGGGGACAGCACAGCGGAGACCCAGTACTTC.

V usage is TRBV7-2 and J usage is TRBJ1-5; D remains unclear. The germline V gene has CDR1 SGHTA and CDR2 FQGNSA. The length of the CDR3 is 14 residues. V lost 5 bases, J lost 1 base, and 9 bases lay in between. This CDR3 is CASSPTGSNQPQHF. CDR3 in DNA: TGTGCCAGCAGCCCCACCGGGAGCAATCAGCCCCAGCATTTT.

This chain connects TRBV19 to TRBJ2-3; 9 bases align to TRBD2. Germline CDR1 is LNHDA and CDR2 is SQIVND (reference sequence). The CDR3 runs 14 residues. The V gene end was trimmed by 7 bases and the J gene end by 1 base; junction bases not matched to a gene: 3. The CDR3 DNA follows: TGTGCCAGTACGCGGACTAGCGGCACAGATACGCAGTATTTT. Encoded protein: CASTRTSGTDTQYF.

V and J are TRBV5-1 and TRBJ2-7; 7 bases fit TRBD1. Losses at the gene ends were 6 bases for V and 4 bases for J; bases not matched to a gene: 1. The CDR3 runs to 11 residues. CDR1 and CDR2 (germline): SGHRS, YFSETQ. The CDR3 reads CASTGGYEQYF. The CDR3 DNA reads as TGCGCCAGCACAGGGGGTTACGAGCAGTACTTC.

The gene calls are TRBV11-3 and TRBJ2-5, with TRBD1 identical over 9 bases. Germline lookup yields CDR1 SGHNT and CDR2 YENEEA. The CDR3 length is 13 residues. The ends lost 10 bases at V and 4 bases at J; junction bases unmatched: 7. CDR3 DNA: TGTGCCATCGCGGGACAGGGAGGAGAGACCCAGTACTTC. Amino acid sequence: CAIAGQGGETQYF.

The gene calls are TRBV11-2 and TRBJ1-5; TRBD1 might be the D (5 bases). V lost 2 bases and J lost 5, with 13 bases in between. Germline V CDR1 and CDR2: SGHAT, FQNNGV. There are 15 residues in the CDR3. The CDR3 DNA sequence: TGTGCCAGCAGCTTACTAGGGAGGGGTGATCAGCCCCAGCATTTT. Its translation: CASSLLGRGDQPQHF.

This chain connects TRBV10-3 to TRBJ2-5, with D possibly being TRBD2 (5 bases). With 0 bases removed from V and 4 bases from J, the gap between germline ends came to 12 bases. This CDR3 region has 15 residues. Germline V gene data show CDR1 as ENHRY and CDR2 as SYGVKD. CDR3 loop: CAISESGVRVETQYF. The CDR3 DNA follows: TGTGCCATCAGTGAGTCGGGAGTTCGGGTAGAGACCCAGTACTTC.

The J gene is TRBJ2-7, the V gene TRBV28; possible D gene TRBD2, 6 bases. The CDR3 has 15 residues. Looked up from germline, CDR1 is MDHEN and CDR2 is SYDVKM. V was pared by 4 bases and J by 0 bases, with 13 bases between. CDR3 bases: TGTGCCAGCAGTTCCCTTCCGCGGGGCTCCTACGAGCAGTACTTC. Encoded protein: CASSSLPRGSYEQYF.